This T cell receptor beta chain derives from a study of cytomegalovirus exposure and HLA in healthy donors. PCR primers comprised 60 Vbeta and 13 Jbeta primers. Data came from immunoSEQ multiplex PCR; TCRdb stores just in-frame clones and leaves some out. This table has 150,000 to 200,000 clones, 80% appearing once. The germline V gene has CDR1 SGHDN and CDR2 FVKESK. CDR3 length equals 15 residues. Trimming stripped 5 bases from V and 0 bases from J, with 14 bases between. The sample taken for sequencing was PBMCs. This sequence originates from a young man in good health and CMV-seropositive. J is TRBJ2-7 and V is TRBV14; the D gene is possibly TRBD2 (6 bases). The DNA of the CDR3 is TGTGCCAGCAGCTCTTCGGCGGGGTTCTCCTACGAGCAGTACTTC. The encoded protein is CASSSSAGFSYEQYF.